The subject of this entry is one T cell receptor beta chain. TCRdb's copy holds only in-frame clones and misses some; the assay was immunoSEQ multiplex PCR. The table has more than 150,000 clones, roughly 76% seen once. Patients at the Seattle site were enrolled during active infection and followed longitudinally. This sample is drawn from a study of blood T cell repertoires in COVID-19. Study context: There were acute and convalescent COVID-19 samples, and they came from the United States, Italy and Spain. In each case, the material was cDNA or gDNA derived from T cells, B-cell-depleted T cells, or PBMCs.

Trimming removed 5 bases at V and 3 bases at J, with 13 bases between. The V gene's germline CDR1 is SGHTA and CDR2 FQGTGA. This CDR3 is built from 14 residues. The source material was peripheral blood. The sequence came from an elderly woman with COVID-19, enrolled during active disease. This sequence joins TRBV7-3 and TRBJ1-2; D unclear. The CDR3 DNA reads TGTGCCAGCAGCCCGCGGGGAAGAGACTATGGCTACACCTTC. Encoded protein: CASSPRGRDYGYTF.